These 27 T cell receptor beta chains originate from one sample sequenced in a study of T cells in Graves' hyperthyroidism and ophthalmopathy. There were TCR beta CDR3 regions amplified from RNA transcripts. The TCR CDR3 was amplified in a first-round RT-PCR using the HTBI primer set. TCRdb itself ran the multiplex PCR reads through MiXCR, one entry per CDR3 protein. The sample holds over 650,000 distinct CDR3 sequences, less than 20% seen once. Sequenced input: blood. The source of these receptors is a man aged 18 to 35 with Graves' hyperthyroidism.

The gene calls are TRBV2 and TRBJ2-6; 10 positions agree with TRBD1. Germline V lookup: CDR1 SNHLY, CDR2 FYNNEI. With V trimmed by 6 bases and J by 2 bases, 7 bases remained unmatched. CDR3 length: 17 amino acids. As DNA, the CDR3 is TGTGCCAGCAGCTTAGGACAGGGGGTCCCTGGGGCCAACGTCCTGACTTTC. This gives the protein CASSLGQGVPGANVLTF.

On this clonotype: A clone one base away is much larger, so this may be a read error. J is TRBJ1-4 and V is TRBV3-1; maybe TRBD1 (5 bases). Trimming shortened V by 1 base and J by 8 bases, and 14 bases separated the two germline ends. The CDR3 extends over 15 amino acids. The V gene's germline CDR1 is LGHDT and CDR2 YNNKEL (reference sequence). The CDR3 protein is CASSQVGTDGEKLFF. The CDR3 DNA is TGTGCCAGCAGCCAAGTTGGGACCGATGGCGAAAAACTGTTTTTT. Full variable domain (remainder filled in from reference TRBV3-1 and TRBJ1-4): DTAVSQTPKYLVTQMGNDKSIKCEQNLGHDTMYWYKQDSKKFLKIMFSYNNKELIINETVPNRFSPKSPDKAHLNLHINSLELGDSAVYFCASSQVGTDGEKLFFGSGTQLSVL.

This clonotype has at least ten counts. The chain carries TRBV3-1 and TRBJ1-1; D is unresolved. The length of the CDR3 is 12 residues. CDR1 is LGHDT and CDR2 is YNNKEL in the germline V gene (reference sequence). V lost 0 bases, J lost 8 bases, and 7 bases lay in between. The CDR3 reads CASSQDRDEAFF. The CDR3 region has the DNA TGTGCCAGCAGCCAAGATAGAGACGAAGCTTTCTTT.

This clonotype was seen repeatedly, ten times or more. The chain uses TRBV3-1 and TRBJ2-7, with unresolved D. The CDR3 spans 17 residues. The V gene lost 1 base and the J gene lost 0 bases, with 16 bases spanning the gap. Germline CDR1 reads LGHDT; CDR2 reads YNNKEL (reference sequence). The CDR3 protein is CASSQGLSAMGSYEQYF. The CDR3, as DNA: TGTGCCAGCAGCCAAGGCCTAAGTGCGATGGGCTCCTACGAGCAGTACTTC.

In this sample, this clonotype turned up many times. V is TRBV6-6 and J is TRBJ1-2, with D possibly being TRBD1 (5 bases). Trimming shortened V by 1 base and J by 2 bases, and 11 bases separated the two germline ends. Per germline, CDR1 MNHNY and CDR2 SVGAGI (reference sequence). The CDR3 totals 15 residues. The CDR3 DNA reads as TGTGCCAGCAGTTACTTAAGGGGAGCCAACTATGGCTACACCTTC. It codes for CASSYLRGANYGYTF.

This clonotype was seen only once. The chain uses TRBV5-1 and TRBJ1-4; 12 bases are shared with TRBD1. CDR3 length: 15 residues. Trimming at V came to 3 bases and at J to 7 bases, leaving 4 bases not matched to a gene. Germline V gene sequence: CDR1 SGHRS, CDR2 YFSETQ. In DNA form, the CDR3 reads TGCGCCAGCAGCTCGGGGGACAGGGGGCCTGAAAAACTGTTTTTT. This codes for CASSSGDRGPEKLFF. Variable domain in full (rest from reference TRBV5-1 and TRBJ1-4): KAGVTQTPRYLIKTRGQQVTLSCSPISGHRSVSWYQQTPGQGLQFLFEYFSETQRNKGNFPGRFSGRQFSNSRSEMNVSTLELGDSALYLCASSSGDRGPEKLFFGSGTQLSVL.

V and J are TRBV28 and TRBJ2-7; 7 bases are a match to TRBD2. With V trimmed by 5 bases and J by 6 bases, 4 bases remained unmatched. The CDR3 runs to 12 residues. The germline V gene encodes CDR1 MDHEN and CDR2 SYDVKM. CDR3 residues: CASSITSVEQYF. CDR3 sequence (DNA): TGTGCCAGCAGTATAACTAGCGTCGAGCAGTACTTC.

CDR3 nucleotide sequence: TGTGCCAGCAGCTTGACCCATACCTCCTACGAGCAGTACTTC. This gives the protein CASSLTHTSYEQYF. The V and J genes are TRBV11-1 and TRBJ2-7, with no clear D. The CDR3 totals 14 residues. In germline, CDR1 is SGHAT, CDR2 FQDESV (reference sequence). V was pared by 3 bases and J by 0 bases, with 9 bases between.

This clonotype was counted many times. CDR3 nucleotides: TGCGCCAGCAGCCTACGGGGGAACACCGGGGAGCTGTTTTTT. Its protein is CASSLRGNTGELFF. The chain couples TRBV5-1 to TRBJ2-2; maybe TRBD2 (5 bases). V was trimmed by 4 bases and J by 1 base, leaving 8 bases between them. Germline lookup yields CDR1 SGHRS and CDR2 YFSETQ. The CDR3 totals 14 residues.

The sample holds many counts of this clonotype. This chain links TRBV12-3 or TRBV12-4 with TRBJ2-2; 7 bases are a match to TRBD1. The V gene end was trimmed by 6 bases and the J gene end by 3 bases; junction bases not matched to a gene: 16. CDR3 length: 18 residues. CDR3 in DNA: TGTGCCAGCAGATACCAAACAGGGGTCTCGGTCGACACCGGGGAGCTGTTTTTT. It translates to CASRYQTGVSVDTGELFF.

This clonotype showed up many times. The CDR3 region is CASSQDFGIPNQPQHF. The CDR3 coding sequence is TGTGCCAGCAGCCAAGATTTCGGGATCCCCAATCAGCCCCAGCATTTT. The chain employs TRBV3-1 and TRBJ1-5; D is undetermined. Per the germline V gene, CDR1 is LGHDT and CDR2 is YNNKEL (reference sequence). The CDR3 totals 16 residues. V gave up 0 bases and J gave up 3 bases, with 12 bases separating them.

The table lists this clonotype with many counts. The genes are TRBV20-1 and TRBJ2-1, with 7 nucleotides matching TRBD2. V was pared by 1 base and J by 3 bases, with 9 bases of the junction left unmatched. This CDR3 has 16 residues. CDR1 is DFQATT, CDR2 SNEGSKA, per germline (reference sequence). In DNA form, the CDR3 reads TGCAGTGCTAGAGGTCAGGCTAGCGGAGTCTACAATGAGCAGTTCTTC. Protein sequence: CSARGQASGVYNEQFF.

The rearrangement joins TRBV19 to TRBJ2-3, with 12 positions matching TRBD2. Germline CDR1 and CDR2: LNHDA and SQIVND (reference sequence). Trimming cost V 3 bases and J 8 bases; bases outside gene matches: 6. This CDR3 is built from 15 residues. DNA for the CDR3: TGTGCCAGTAGTATGAGACTAGCGGGAGACCCTACGCAGTATTTT. Residues: CASSMRLAGDPTQYF.

This clonotype was counted between two and nine times. This rearrangement joins TRBV28 to TRBJ2-1; the match to TRBD2 covers 8 bases. CDR3 length equals 14 residues. Germline V gene data show CDR1 as MDHEN and CDR2 as SYDVKM. J was trimmed by 6 bases and V by 1 base; bases with no gene match: 2. CDR3 loop: CASSLYTSGNEQFF. The CDR3 DNA follows: TGTGCCAGCAGTTTATATACTAGCGGCAATGAGCAGTTCTTC.

Many counts were recorded for this clonotype. The rearrangement joins TRBV5-6 to TRBJ2-1, with D tentatively TRBD2 (5 bases). The CDR3 runs 13 residues. The germline CDR1 and CDR2 sequences are SGHDT and YYEEEE. Trimming stripped 1 base from V and 7 bases from J, with 9 bases between. CDR3 sequence: CASSLKRGNEQFF. Written as DNA, the CDR3 is TGTGCCAGCAGCTTGAAACGGGGAAATGAGCAGTTCTTC.

This clonotype was seen at least ten times. V is TRBV7-9 and J is TRBJ2-5; 11 bases are shared with TRBD1. J was trimmed by 5 bases and V by 4 bases; bases with no gene match: 9. The germline V gene encodes CDR1 SEHNR and CDR2 FQNEAQ (reference sequence). There are 16 residues in the CDR3. CDR3 in amino acids: CASSSTPGQGEETQYF. CDR3 coding DNA: TGTGCCAGCAGCTCAACCCCGGGACAGGGGGAGGAGACCCAGTACTTC.

The chain is built from TRBV3-1 and TRBJ2-1, with 7 bases fitting TRBD2. CDR1 and CDR2 (germline): LGHDT, YNNKEL (reference sequence). The CDR3 sequence is 15 residues long. The ends lost 1 base at V and 6 bases at J; junction bases unmatched: 6. The CDR3, as DNA: TGTGCCAGCAGCCAAGCTCCTAGCGGAAGCAATGAGCAGTTCTTC. It translates to CASSQAPSGSNEQFF.

The rearrangement uses TRBV5-1 and TRBJ2-5; the match to TRBD1 covers 8 bases. Trimming removed 6 bases from V and 1 base from J; junction bases left unmatched: 5. The germline V gene has CDR1 SGHRS and CDR2 YFSETQ. The CDR3 runs 14 residues. The CDR3 DNA is TGCGCCAGCATCCCAGGGACAGGCCAAGAGACCCAGTACTTC. This sequence encodes CASIPGTGQETQYF.

There are many counts of this clonotype. CDR3 sequence reads: CASSSYGDRGNEQFF. The DNA for the CDR3 is TGTGCCAGCAGCTCCTATGGGGACAGGGGCAATGAGCAGTTCTTC. This rearrangement joins TRBV7-9 to TRBJ2-1; TRBD1 aligns across 10 bases. The CDR3 is made up of 15 amino acids. Germline lookup yields CDR1 SEHNR and CDR2 FQNEAQ (reference sequence). V lost 4 bases, J lost 6 bases, and 6 bases stayed unmatched.

This clonotype was counted many times. J is TRBJ2-1 and V is TRBV2; D ambiguous. This CDR3 contains 14 residues. Trimming shortened V by 7 bases and J by 8 bases, and 18 bases separated the two germline ends. CDR1 SNHLY and CDR2 FYNNEI come from the germline V gene. CDR3 loop: CASTVGSSRHEQFF. DNA for the CDR3: TGTGCCAGCACCGTGGGGTCAAGCCGACATGAGCAGTTCTTC.

The chain links TRBV6-1 to TRBJ2-3; D is unresolved. Germline V gene data show CDR1 as MNHNS and CDR2 as SASEGT. V was shortened by 7 bases and J by 3 bases, with 17 bases between the two germline ends. CDR3 size: 15 residues. CDR3 nucleotide sequence: TGTGCCAGCACCCCGGACCCGTACGGTACAGATACGCAGTATTTT. Protein: CASTPDPYGTDTQYF.

About this clonotype itself: A read error is possible here, since a much larger clone lies one base away. This chain joins TRBV27 and TRBJ1-4; weak D call: TRBD1 (5 bases). The CDR3 has 15 amino acids. The V gene lost 3 bases and the J gene lost 5 bases, with 13 bases spanning the gap. Looked up from germline, CDR1 is MNHEY and CDR2 is SMNVEV (reference sequence). CDR3 DNA: TGTGCCAGCAGTTTTTACCAACAGGCGAATGAAAAACTGTTTTTT. This encodes CASSFYQQANEKLFF. Full variable domain (rest looked up from reference TRBV27 and TRBJ1-4): EAQVTQNPRYLITVTGKKLTVTCSQNMNHEYMSWYRQDPGLGLRQIYYSMNVEVTDKGDVPEGYKVSRKEKRNFPLILESPSPNQTSLYFCASSFYQQANEKLFFGSGTQLSVL.

This clonotype has at least ten counts. This chain uses TRBV20-1 with TRBJ1-1; D is ambiguous. Deletions cut 8 bases from V and 0 bases from J, with 13 bases between. Germline CDR1 reads DFQATT; CDR2 reads SNEGSKA (reference sequence). The CDR3 extends over 13 amino acids. As DNA, the CDR3 is TGCAGTACTTTGGAGGCTGTGAACACTGAAGCTTTCTTT. This encodes CSTLEAVNTEAFF.

J is TRBJ2-1 and V is TRBV28, with D possibly TRBD1 on 6 matching bases. The CDR3 is made up of 15 amino acids. Germline CDR1 MDHEN, CDR2 SYDVKM. V was shortened by 3 bases and J by 5 bases, with 14 bases between the two germline ends. This chain's CDR3 is CASSFPQGPNNEQFF. CDR3 coding DNA: TGTGCCAGCAGTTTCCCTCAGGGGCCCAACAATGAGCAGTTCTTC. Supplemented by reference TRBV28 and TRBJ2-1, the full variable domain reads DVKVTQSSRYLVKRTGEKVFLECVQDMDHENMFWYRQDPGLGLRLIYFSYDVKMKEKGDIPEGYSVSREKKERFSLILESASTNQTSMYLCASSFPQGPNNEQFFGPGTRLTVL.

The CDR3 loop is CASSPLGGQRAFSYEQYF. The CDR3 region has the DNA TGTGCCAGCTCACCCCTAGGCGGTCAGCGGGCCTTCTCCTACGAGCAGTACTTC. The V call is TRBV18, the J call TRBJ2-7; D is perhaps TRBD2 (6 bases). Germline-derived CDR1 and CDR2 are KGHSH and LQKENI. The CDR3 totals 18 residues. Trimming pared 3 bases from V and 0 bases from J, leaving 21 bases between.

This clonotype was recorded at least ten times. This chain uses TRBV7-3 with TRBJ1-2; D ambiguous. The length of the CDR3 is 13 residues. Germline V gene data show CDR1 as SGHTA and CDR2 as FQGTGA. Trimming took off 6 bases at V and 1 base at J, with 9 bases between the two ends. CDR3 in DNA: TGTGCCAGCAGTCAGGACCGTAACTATGGCTACACCTTC. This codes for CASSQDRNYGYTF.

This chain connects TRBV29-1 to TRBJ2-1; 8 positions agree with TRBD2. V gave up 4 bases and J gave up 8 bases; unmatched junction bases: 10. Germline CDR1 SQVTM, CDR2 ANQGSEA. The CDR3 loop spans 14 amino acids. This CDR3 reads CSVGVGLAGDEQFF. The CDR3 DNA is TGCAGCGTTGGGGTTGGGCTAGCGGGCGATGAGCAGTTCTTC.